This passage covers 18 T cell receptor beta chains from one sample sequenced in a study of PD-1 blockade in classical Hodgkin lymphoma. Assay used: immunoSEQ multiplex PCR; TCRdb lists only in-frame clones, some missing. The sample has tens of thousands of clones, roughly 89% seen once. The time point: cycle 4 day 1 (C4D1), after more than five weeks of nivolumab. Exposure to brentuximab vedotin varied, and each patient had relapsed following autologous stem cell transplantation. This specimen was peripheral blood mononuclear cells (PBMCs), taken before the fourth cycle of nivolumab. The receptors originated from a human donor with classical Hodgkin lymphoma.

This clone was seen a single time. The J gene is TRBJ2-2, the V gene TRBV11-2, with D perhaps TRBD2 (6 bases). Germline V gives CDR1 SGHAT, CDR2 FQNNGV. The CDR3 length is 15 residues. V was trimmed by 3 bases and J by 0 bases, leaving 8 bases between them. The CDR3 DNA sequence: TGTGCCAGCAGCTTGGGACTGACGAACACCGGGGAGCTGTTTTTT. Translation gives CASSLGLTNTGELFF. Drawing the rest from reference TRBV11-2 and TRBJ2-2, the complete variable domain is EAGVAQSPRYKIIEKRQSVAFWCNPISGHATLYWYQQILGQGPKLLIQFQNNGVVDDSQLPKDRFSAERLKGVDSTLKIQPAKLEDSAVYLCASSLGLTNTGELFFGEGSRLTVL.

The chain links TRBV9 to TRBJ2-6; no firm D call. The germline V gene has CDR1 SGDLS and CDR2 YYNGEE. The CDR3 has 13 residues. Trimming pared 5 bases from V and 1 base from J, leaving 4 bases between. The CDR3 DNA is TGTGCCAGCAGTGATTCTGGGGCCAACGTCCTGACTTTC. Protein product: CASSDSGANVLTF.

The CDR3 DNA sequence: TGTGCCAGCAGCTTATACCCCGGGACAGCGAACACCGGGGAGCTGTTTTTT. Protein: CASSLYPGTANTGELFF. V gene TRBV7-9 combines with J gene TRBJ2-2; 7 bases line up with TRBD1. The V and J ends lost 2 bases and 0 bases, in that order; junction bases with no gene match: 6. CDR1 and CDR2 from the germline V gene are SEHNR and FQNEAQ (reference sequence). The CDR3 covers 17 residues.

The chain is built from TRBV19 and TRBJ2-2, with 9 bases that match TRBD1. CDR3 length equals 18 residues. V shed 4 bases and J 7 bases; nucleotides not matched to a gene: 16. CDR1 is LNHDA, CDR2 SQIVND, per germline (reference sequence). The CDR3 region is CASSKTGTGPRVNGELFF. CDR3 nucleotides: TGTGCCAGTAGTAAAACCGGGACAGGGCCCCGGGTGAACGGGGAGCTGTTTTTT.

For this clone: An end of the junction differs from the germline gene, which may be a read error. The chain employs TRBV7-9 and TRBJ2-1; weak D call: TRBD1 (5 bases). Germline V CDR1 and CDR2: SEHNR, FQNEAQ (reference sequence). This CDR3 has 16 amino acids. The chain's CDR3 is CASSLAGRGSYNEQFF. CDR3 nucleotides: TGTGCCAGCAGTTTAGCCGGTAGGGGATCCTACAATGAGCAGTTCTTC.

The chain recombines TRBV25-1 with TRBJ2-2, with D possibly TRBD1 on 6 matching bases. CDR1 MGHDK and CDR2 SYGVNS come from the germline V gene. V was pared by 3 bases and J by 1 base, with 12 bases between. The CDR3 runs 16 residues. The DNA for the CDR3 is TGTGCCAGCAGTGATAGTACAGGGATGAACACCGGGGAGCTGTTTTTT. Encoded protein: CASSDSTGMNTGELFF.

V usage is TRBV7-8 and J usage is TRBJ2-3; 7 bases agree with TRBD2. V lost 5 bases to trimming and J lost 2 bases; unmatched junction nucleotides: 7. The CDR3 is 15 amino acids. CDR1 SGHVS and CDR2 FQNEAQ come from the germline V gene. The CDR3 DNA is TGTGCCAGCAGCCGCTTCAGCGGGGACACAGATACGCAGTATTTT. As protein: CASSRFSGDTDTQYF.

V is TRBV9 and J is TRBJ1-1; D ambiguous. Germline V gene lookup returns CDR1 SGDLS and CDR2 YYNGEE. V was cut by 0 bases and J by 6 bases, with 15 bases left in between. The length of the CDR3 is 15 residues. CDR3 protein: CASSVGLSNDAEAFF. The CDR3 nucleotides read TGTGCCAGCAGCGTAGGTCTATCTAATGACGCTGAAGCTTTCTTT.

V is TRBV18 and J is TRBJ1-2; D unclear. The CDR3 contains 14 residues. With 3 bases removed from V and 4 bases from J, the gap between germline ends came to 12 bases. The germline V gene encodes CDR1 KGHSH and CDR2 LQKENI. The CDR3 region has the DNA TGTGCCAGCTCACCCTCAGAAACCAGCTATGGCTACACCTTC. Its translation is CASSPSETSYGYTF.

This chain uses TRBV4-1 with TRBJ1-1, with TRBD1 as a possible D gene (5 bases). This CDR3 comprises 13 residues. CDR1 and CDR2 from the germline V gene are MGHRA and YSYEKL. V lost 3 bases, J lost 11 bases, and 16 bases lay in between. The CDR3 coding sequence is TGCGCCAGCAGCCAGGATTGGGGGGTTGAGGCTTTCTTT. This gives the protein CASSQDWGVEAFF.

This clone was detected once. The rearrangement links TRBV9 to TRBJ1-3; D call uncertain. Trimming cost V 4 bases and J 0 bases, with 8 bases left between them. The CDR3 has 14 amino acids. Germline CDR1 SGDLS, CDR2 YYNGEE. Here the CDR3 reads CASSPSSSGNTIYF. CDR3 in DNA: TGTGCCAGCAGCCCTTCTAGCTCTGGAAACACCATATATTTT.

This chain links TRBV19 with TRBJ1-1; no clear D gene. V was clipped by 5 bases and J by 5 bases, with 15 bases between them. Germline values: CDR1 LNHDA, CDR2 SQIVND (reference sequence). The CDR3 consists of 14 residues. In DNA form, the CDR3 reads TGTGCCAGTAGTTTTCGACAAGAGCTTACTGAAGCTTTCTTT. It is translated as CASSFRQELTEAFF.

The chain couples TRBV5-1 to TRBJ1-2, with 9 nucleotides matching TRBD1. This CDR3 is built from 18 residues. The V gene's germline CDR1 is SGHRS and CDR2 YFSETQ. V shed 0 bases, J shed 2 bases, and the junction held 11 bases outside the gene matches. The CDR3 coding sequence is TGCGCCAGCAGCTTGGTACCGGGACAGGGTCTCCTCAACTATGGCTACACCTTC. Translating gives CASSLVPGQGLLNYGYTF.

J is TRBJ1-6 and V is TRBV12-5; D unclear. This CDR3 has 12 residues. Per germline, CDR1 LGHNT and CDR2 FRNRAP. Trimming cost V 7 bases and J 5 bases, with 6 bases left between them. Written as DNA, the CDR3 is TGTGCTAGTGCGAAAAATAATTCACCCCTCCACTTT. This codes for CASAKNNSPLHF.

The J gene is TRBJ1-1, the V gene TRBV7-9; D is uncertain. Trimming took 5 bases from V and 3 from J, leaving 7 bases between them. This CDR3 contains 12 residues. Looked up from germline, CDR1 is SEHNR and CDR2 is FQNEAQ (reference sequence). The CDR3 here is CASSNGYTEAFF. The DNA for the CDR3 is TGTGCCAGCAGCAATGGGTACACTGAAGCTTTCTTT.

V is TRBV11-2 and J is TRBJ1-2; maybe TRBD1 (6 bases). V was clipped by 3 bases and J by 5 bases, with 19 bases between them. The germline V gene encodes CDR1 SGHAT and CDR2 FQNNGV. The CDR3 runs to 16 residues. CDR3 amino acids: CASSFSNLGGMYGYTF. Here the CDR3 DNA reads TGTGCCAGCAGCTTTTCTAACCTCGGGGGCATGTATGGCTACACCTTC. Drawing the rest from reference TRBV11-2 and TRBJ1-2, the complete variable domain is EAGVAQSPRYKIIEKRQSVAFWCNPISGHATLYWYQQILGQGPKLLIQFQNNGVVDDSQLPKDRFSAERLKGVDSTLKIQPAKLEDSAVYLCASSFSNLGGMYGYTFGSGTRLTVV.

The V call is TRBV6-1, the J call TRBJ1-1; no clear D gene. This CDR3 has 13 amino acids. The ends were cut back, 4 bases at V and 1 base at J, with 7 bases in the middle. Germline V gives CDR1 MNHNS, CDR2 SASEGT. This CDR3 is CASSVVGNTEAFF. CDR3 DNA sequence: TGTGCCAGCAGTGTCGTCGGGAACACTGAAGCTTTCTTT.

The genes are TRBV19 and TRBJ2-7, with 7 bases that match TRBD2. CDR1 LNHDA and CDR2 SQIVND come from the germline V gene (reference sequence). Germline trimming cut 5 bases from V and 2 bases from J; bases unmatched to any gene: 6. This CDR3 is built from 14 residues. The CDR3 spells CASSASGGAYEQYF. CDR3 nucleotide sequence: TGTGCCAGTAGTGCCTCGGGAGGCGCCTACGAGCAGTACTTC.